This TCR beta chain was obtained from a study of blood T cell repertoires in COVID-19. Study-wide context: Donors in the United States, Italy and Spain gave samples during acute or convalescent COVID-19. Sample material is recorded as cDNA or gDNA derived from T cells, B-cell-depleted T cells, or PBMCs.

The method was immunoSEQ multiplex PCR; TCRdb's version includes in-frame clones alone and lacks a portion of them. The repertoire has 310,000 or so clones, over 75% of them found once; the top ten carry around 9.5%. The germline V gene has CDR1 SGHRS and CDR2 YFSETQ. V was clipped by 4 bases and J by 1 base, with 12 bases between them. This CDR3 has 15 amino acids. The study recruited people aged roughly 18 to 95 years across around 23 US areas. Cohort 3 recovery required two negative PCRs, clearance, or symptom resolution. V and J are TRBV5-1 and TRBJ1-5; tentative D call: TRBD1 (6 bases). Sequenced: PBMCs or T cells enriched from blood (not recorded which). This clonotype originated in a middle-aged woman who had recovered from COVID-19. The CDR3 nucleotides are TGCGCCAGCAGCAAGGACAGTTTGAGCAATCAGCCCCAGCATTTT. It translates to CASSKDSLSNQPQHF.